This TCR beta chain was recorded in a study of regulatory T cells in long-lasting Graves disease. The sample holds a few counts of this clonotype. For TCR beta, libraries came from iRepertoire HTBI primers and Arm-PCR of CDR3 regions. Via MiXCR, TCRdb re-called the multiplex PCR reads, giving one row per CDR3 protein. The data contain about 560,000 distinct CDR3 sequences, around 15% of them seen just once; the ten biggest clones take up more than 10%. The time point was: newly diagnosed GD, antithyroid drugs for less than 3 months. The TCR library was made from RNA that had been extracted from PBMCs in TRIzol. The CDR3 sequence is 15 residues long. Losses at the gene ends were 0 bases for V and 2 bases for J; bases not matched to a gene: 3. CDR1 is DFQATT and CDR2 is SNEGSKA in the germline V gene (reference sequence). These data were also reused for a study on T cells in Graves' hyperthyroidism and ophthalmopathy.

This clonotype was sampled from a man aged 18 to 30 with Graves disease. The chain has TRBV20-1 and TRBJ1-5; 8 bases map to TRBD1. Sample: peripheral blood mononuclear cells (PBMCs), taken at new diagnosis, from a patient treated with antithyroid drugs. The CDR3, as DNA: TGCAGTGCTAGAGACAGGGGGCCTGGCAATCAGCCCCAGCATTTT. As protein: CSARDRGPGNQPQHF.